This TCR beta chain was documented in a study of cytotoxic CD8 clonotypes in ibrutinib-treated CLL (dated by TCRdb to 2020 to 2022). Regarding the study in general: The cohort was composed of ten to eleven relapsed/refractory and fewer than 16 treatment-naive patients; IGHV unmutated status was identified in 17 patients. Responses were partial in around 25 patients and complete in 2; after median 68 months follow-up, some 15 stayed in remission and 12 progressed. Response samples were obtained after a median of about 13 months of treatment, with a range of roughly 6 to 40 months. Samples averaged approximately 260,000 productive templates and 90,000 to 100,000 productive rearrangements. Of the 80 to 95 participants in the trial, about 25 had longitudinal samples available. Cryopreserved peripheral blood mononuclear cells were obtained before treatment, at response, and at either sustained remission or disease progression. All remission and progressive disease samples were collected while patients were still receiving ibrutinib.

The CDR3 covers 13 residues, taking in both the cysteine and the phenylalanine. Only the CDR3 region is kept as DNA, spanning 39 bases read in frame from base 1. The trim is 2 bases for V and 1 base for J, with a gap of 5 bases between the germline ends. Looking up the germline V gene (reference sequence) yields CDR1 MNHNY and CDR2 SVGAGI. Each clonotype received, on average, approximately 9.9x coverage in deep resolution sequencing performed on a MiSeq, where the target depth lay between 1 in 1 million and 1 in 200,000 T cells. TCR beta libraries were generated with the immunoSEQ hsTCRB Kit. The authors' pipeline ran thus. Data were analyzed with ImmunoSEQ Data Assistant and ImmunoSEQ Analyzer, with V, D and J genes assigned per IMGT definitions. Clonality, with values ranging from 0 to 1, was calculated as one minus the normalized Shannon entropy of productive rearrangement frequencies. Only overrepresented clonotypes making up at least 0.05% of each patient's repertoire were included in the public clonotype analysis. Thirteen age-matched healthy donor repertoires from immuneACCESS were used as controls for clonality. In its TCRdb copy, this immuneACCESS table keeps in-frame sequences only and misses some clones. Where compared with another copy, unresolved V genes explain less than half of these, and the others have no known cause. V and J calls and clone size come straight from that table; D and trimming were deduced from the DNA. In all, the sample holds over 250,000 clones, and roughly three quarters of those were seen once. 5.6% of the sample goes to the ten largest clones.

The time point label of this sample denotes: progressive disease on ibrutinib. For TCR beta library preparation, roughly 2 micrograms of genomic DNA were extracted from the cryopreserved PBMCs. Longitudinal blood samples from CLL patients receiving ibrutinib monotherapy were subjected to high-throughput TCR beta sequencing. Patients were enrolled in a phase 2 open-label single-center ibrutinib monotherapy trial. About this clone itself: Its antigen is still unknown. Base qualities are not recorded, but no much larger clone differs from it by a single base.

Paper-wide results and their limitations: Baseline clonality exceeded that of age-matched healthy donors and correlated strongly with circulating CD8+ T-cell counts. Sustained-remission and progressing patients did not have matched sampling times, and lymph node repertoires were not examined. Clonality rose at ibrutinib response, remained stable during sustained remission, and dropped back toward baseline at progression. Public clonotypes were found to be uncommon and were observed to contract or remain stable during treatment; the increase in clonality was shown to reflect expansion of private clonotypes at ibrutinib response.

The clonotype was recovered from a human donor with chronic lymphocytic leukemia. In this chain, TRBV6-6 is recombined with TRBJ1-1, with the D gene not clear enough to name. The specimen comprised PBMCs, sampled at disease progression, from a patient treated with ibrutinib. The nucleotide sequence is given as TGTGCCAGCAGTTACCCGTCGAACACTGAAGCTTTCTTT. It specifies CASSYPSNTEAFF.